Included here is one T cell receptor beta chain sequence, with context. As processed by the authors: Amplifying reference gene primers gave estimates of nucleated cell counts. Sequencing was performed with immunoSEQ multiplex PCR; in TCRdb, only in-frame clones are kept and a portion is missing. V, J and clone size derive from that table, while D and trimming were established from the DNA sequence. The sample yields around 100,000 clones, more than 75% seen once. These data belong to a study of blood T cell repertoires in COVID-19. Across the study: The samples span acute and convalescent COVID-19 from the United States, Italy and Spain.

Per germline, CDR1 SGHTS and CDR2 YDEGEE. The CDR3 length is 11 residues. Trimming cost V 8 bases and J 7 bases, with 9 bases left between them. This TCR was recovered from a human donor in a cohort sampled during active COVID-19. The genes are TRBV5-8 and TRBJ1-4, with D possibly matching TRBD1 (5 bases). Sequencing was carried out using peripheral blood. The CDR3 is CARGAGEKLFF. CDR3 sequence (DNA): TGTGCCAGAGGGGCCGGTGAAAAACTGTTTTTT.